This T cell receptor (beta chain) was sequenced for a study of long-term antiretroviral therapy in people with HIV. HIV-positive participants were all treated in the United States. Ahead of DNA extraction, samples held roughly 0.95-11 million cryopreserved PBMC each. This CDR3 is 15 amino acids long. CDR1 is SGHTS and CDR2 is YDEGEE in the germline V gene. Trimming took off 0 bases at V and 3 bases at J, with 12 bases between the two ends. Survey-level immunoSEQ v3.0 assays were run. Some clones are missing from TCRdb's copy, which holds only in-frame ones; the method was immunoSEQ multiplex PCR. This sample has 40,000 to 45,000 clones; more than 90% occur once, and the top ten carry less than 3%.

V usage is TRBV5-8 and J usage is TRBJ1-1; D is unresolved. The receptor was derived from a woman aged 45-59 years with HIV. Sequencing used unsorted PBMCs, obtained 3.7 years after starting antiretroviral therapy. The CDR3 sequence: CASSLGQLRDTEAFF. The CDR3 bases are TGTGCCAGCAGCTTGGGGCAGCTAAGGGACACTGAAGCTTTCTTT.